The clone carrying this TCR beta chain was observed many times. The antigen is not known. The data belong to a study of T and B cells in COVID-19 patients. Study-wide context: Of roughly 22 active-infection patients, over 9 were critically ill with mechanical ventilation or extracorporeal membrane oxygenation.

TRB rearrangements were amplified by multiplex PCR with BIOMED2 TRB-A/B primers. TCRdb processed the multiplex PCR reads anew with MiXCR; each CDR3 protein has one entry. The sample carries over 7,000 distinct CDR3 sequences, roughly a quarter recorded once. Study-wide results and caveats: Patients with COVID-19 reportedly showed strongly skewed T cell receptor beta variable and joining gene usage. Highly clonal in active COVID-19, TRB repertoires exceeded healthy-donor diversity and richness at recovery.

From blood, roughly 240-550 ng of genomic DNA served as TRB template. The J segment lost 4 bases and the V segment lost 6 bases, leaving 5 bases of the junction unmatched. Germline values: CDR1 MNHEY, CDR2 SVGAGI. This CDR3 is 14 amino acids long. The sequenced material came from blood. The V gene is TRBV6-5, the J gene TRBJ1-1; 10 bases line up with TRBD1. This TCR was recovered from a human donor who had recovered from COVID-19. The CDR3 nucleotides read TGTGCCAGCAGCCGGACAGGGGGTGGCACTGAAGCTTTCTTT. The encoded protein is CASSRTGGGTEAFF.